This T cell receptor (beta chain) was identified in a study of control samples from healthy donors and cancer patients. Clones were read by immunoSEQ multiplex PCR, and TCRdb kept only the in-frame ones, dropping some. The table shows just over 90,000 clones, with around 87% occurring only once. This CDR3 region has 14 residues. The trim removed 7 bases at V and 1 base at J, leaving 4 bases unmatched. Germline V gene lookup returns CDR1 LGHNT and CDR2 FRNRAP. The sample comprised blood. The clonotype originates from a woman aged 45-65 years in good health. The chain carries TRBV12-5 and TRBJ2-5, with TRBD1 matching over 9 bases. The CDR3 region is CASDRGLIQETQYF. The DNA for the CDR3 is TGTGCTAGTGACAGGGGGCTGATCCAAGAGACCCAGTACTTC.